This entry describes one TCR beta chain. The target antigen is unknown. The V and J ends lost 3 bases and 0 bases, in that order; junction bases with no gene match: 11. Germline CDR1 and CDR2: SGHNT and YYREEE (reference sequence). The CDR3 runs to 19 residues. The sample originates from a study of cytomegalovirus exposure and HLA in healthy donors. Findings of the study overall: The HLA-A and HLA-B alleles of most subjects were reportedly predicted accurately from TCR beta sequences.

PCR employed 60 Vbeta and 13 Jbeta primers. Profiled with immunoSEQ multiplex PCR; TCRdb holds only in-frame clones, not every one. Of fewer than 200,000 clones listed, around 80% are singletons. The TCR comes from a woman aged 18-30 years in good health and CMV-seronegative. Sequenced input: PBMCs. J is TRBJ2-3 and V is TRBV5-4; TRBD2 aligns across 12 bases. The CDR3 here is CASSSPTSGSLVSTDTQYF. CDR3 DNA: TGTGCCAGCAGCTCTCCGACTAGCGGGAGCCTCGTTAGCACAGATACGCAGTATTTT.